These T cell receptor beta chains were read from a single sample in a study of T cell responses to AZD1222 COVID-19 vaccine. Generated by immunoSEQ multiplex PCR, the TCRdb table keeps only in-frame clones and is missing some. The sample consists of 150,000 or so clones, more than 85% of them appearing once. The sequences come from peripheral blood, collected 28 days after the second AZD1222 dose. Every receptor here comes from an adult who received the AZD1222 COVID-19 vaccine. Each CDR3 is given with its conserved first and last residue. The D gene is left open where the match is weak. Size is stated for part of the rows, as once, few or many counts, or as a class when the clone is expanded.

j_call clone_size v_call d_call cdr3_aa cdr3_nt
TRBJ2-2 - TRBV19 TRBD2 CASSESGRASGELFF TGTGCCAGTAGTGAAAGCGGGAGGGCCTCCGGGGAGCTGTTTTTT
TRBJ1-1 - TRBV29-1 TRBD1 CSARPGGQTNEAFF TGCAGCGCCAGACCCGGGGGACAGACCAATGAAGCTTTCTTT
TRBJ2-7 - TRBV18 TRBD2 CASSLTGLGAYEQYF TGTGCCAGCTCCCTGACGGGACTAGGAGCCTACGAGCAGTACTTC
TRBJ1-1 - TRBV6-5 - CASRPTWGTTEAFF TGTGCCAGCCGCCCGACCTGGGGGACCACTGAAGCTTTCTTT
TRBJ1-1 - TRBV20-1 - CSASSGVTEAFF TGCAGTGCTAGTTCAGGGGTCACTGAAGCTTTCTTT
TRBJ2-7 - TRBV30 - CAWSSQGYEQYF TGTGCCTGGAGTTCCCAGGGCTACGAGCAGTACTTC
TRBJ1-5 - TRBV4-3 - CASSQVRVGGGKNQPQHF TGCGCCAGCAGCCAAGTTCGGGTAGGGGGAGGGAAAAATCAGCCCCAGCATTTT
TRBJ2-5 - TRBV7-2 - CASSTPGGGGTQYF TGTGCCAGCAGCACCCCCGGCGGTGGTGGGACCCAGTACTTC
TRBJ1-4 - TRBV27 TRBD1 CASSLIRGKELFF TGTGCCAGCAGTTTAATCAGGGGGAAAGAACTGTTTTTT
TRBJ1-3 - TRBV18 TRBD1 CASSPLMIGQGGGNTIYF TGTGCCAGCTCACCCCTGATGATCGGACAGGGAGGAGGAAACACCATATATTTT
TRBJ2-7 - TRBV9 - CASSVRADYEQYF TGTGCCAGCAGCGTGAGGGCGGATTACGAGCAGTACTTC
TRBJ2-4 - TRBV7-9 - CASSLAPDSLQYF TGTGCCAGCAGCTTAGCGCCTGACAGTTTGCAGTACTTC
TRBJ1-2 - TRBV10-2 TRBD1 CATAAEKGQGMSYTF TGCGCCACAGCAGCGGAAAAGGGACAGGGTATGAGCTACACCTTC
TRBJ2-5 - TRBV24-1 - CATSDSGDFEETQYF TGTGCCACCAGTGATTCCGGGGACTTCGAAGAGACCCAGTACTTC
TRBJ2-7 - TRBV28 TRBD2 CASSWGLAGVVQYF TGTGCCAGCAGTTGGGGACTAGCGGGAGTAGTGCAGTACTTC
TRBJ1-2 - TRBV6-2/TRBV6-3 - CASSYEGFSYTF TGTGCCAGCAGTTACGAAGGGTTCTCTTACACCTTC
TRBJ2-5 - TRBV11-1 - CASSRHPQSQETQYF TGTGCCAGCAGCCGTCACCCTCAATCCCAAGAGACCCAGTACTTC
TRBJ1-5 - TRBV7-6 - CASSPREGNQPQHF TGTGCCAGCAGCCCAAGGGAGGGGAATCAGCCCCAGCATTTT
TRBJ2-1 - TRBV6-2/TRBV6-3 TRBD2 CASSYSAGGPMSNEQFF TGTGCCAGCAGTTACTCGGCGGGAGGGCCGATGAGCAATGAGCAGTTCTTC
TRBJ1-1 - TRBV4-1 TRBD1 CASSRGQGAENTEAFF TGCGCCAGCAGCCGGGGACAGGGTGCTGAGAACACTGAAGCTTTCTTT
TRBJ1-6 - TRBV4-3 - CASSQDLTSSYNSPLHF TGCGCCAGCAGCCAAGATCTGACCAGCTCCTATAATTCACCCCTCCACTTT
TRBJ2-3 - TRBV7-2 TRBD1 CASSYDRGFGTDTQYF TGTGCCAGCAGTTATGACAGGGGGTTCGGCACAGATACGCAGTATTTT
TRBJ2-2 - TRBV5-4 - CASSPWGTGELFF TGTGCCAGCAGCCCTTGGGGCACCGGGGAGCTGTTTTTT
TRBJ1-4 - TRBV19 - CASSKTFSTANEKLFF TGTGCCAGTAGTAAGACCTTTTCAACGGCTAATGAAAAACTGTTTTTT
TRBJ2-3 - TRBV5-1 TRBD2 CASSLAFREVTDTQYF TGCGCCAGCAGCTTGGCCTTCCGGGAGGTCACAGATACGCAGTATTTT
TRBJ2-4 - TRBV5-6 - CASSALGVQAKNIQYF TGTGCCAGCAGTGCCCTCGGGGTGCAAGCCAAAAACATTCAGTACTTC
TRBJ1-3 - TRBV19 - CASSRTAGNTIYF TGTGCCAGTAGTAGGACAGCAGGAAACACCATATATTTT
TRBJ2-2 - TRBV10-3 - CAISARTPGELFF TGTGCCATCAGTGCCCGGACACCCGGGGAGCTGTTTTTT
TRBJ1-1 - TRBV11-2 - CASSLADRNTEAFF TGTGCCAGCAGCTTGGCGGACAGGAACACTGAAGCTTTCTTT
TRBJ2-3 - TRBV5-1 TRBD2 CASSGGRAGDTQYF TGCGCCAGCAGCGGCGGGAGGGCCGGAGATACGCAGTATTTT
TRBJ1-1 few TRBV12-5 - CASGTGQVDTEAFF TGTGCTAGTGGGACAGGACAAGTGGACACTGAAGCTTTCTTT
TRBJ1-1 - TRBV28 - CASSSRGGSSTEAFF TGTGCCAGCAGTTCCCGAGGGGGAAGTAGCACTGAAGCTTTCTTT
TRBJ1-4 - TRBV6-4 TRBD1 CASSRTGSRANEKLFF TGTGCCAGCAGCCGGACAGGGTCAAGAGCTAATGAAAAACTGTTTTTT
TRBJ2-1 - TRBV28 - CASSHLGTNYNEQFF TGTGCCAGCAGCCACTTGGGAACAAACTACAATGAGCAGTTCTTC
TRBJ2-7 - TRBV5-5 - CASSPQQGISYEQYF TGTGCCAGCAGCCCACAACAGGGCATCTCCTACGAGCAGTACTTC
TRBJ1-5 - TRBV28 TRBD1 CASRSIRQGVSQPQHF TGTGCCAGCAGATCCATAAGACAGGGTGTCTCTCAGCCCCAGCATTTT
TRBJ2-3 - TRBV18 - CASSPDGPLTDTQYF TGTGCCAGCTCACCAGACGGACCGCTCACAGATACGCAGTATTTT
TRBJ1-1 - TRBV28 - CASRTVSEAFF TGTGCCAGCAGGACAGTAAGTGAAGCTTTCTTT
TRBJ2-5 once TRBV30 - CAWSVSGEEKYF TGTGCCTGGAGTGTAAGTGGAGAAGAAAAGTACTTC
TRBJ2-1 - TRBV7-9 - CASSPLTGNSYNEQFF TGTGCCAGCAGCCCTCTAACAGGGAATTCCTACAATGAGCAGTTCTTC
TRBJ2-6 - TRBV27 - CASSPQFGGWTGANVLTF TGTGCCAGCAGTCCCCAGTTTGGAGGGTGGACTGGGGCCAACGTCCTGACTTTC
TRBJ1-5 - TRBV7-9 - CASSLAGGYIQPQHF TGTGCCAGCAGCTTAGCCGGGGGTTACATACAGCCCCAGCATTTT
TRBJ2-3 - TRBV12-3/TRBV12-4 - CASRNTDTQYF TGTGCCAGCAGGAACACAGATACGCAGTATTTT
TRBJ2-1 - TRBV6-4 TRBD2 CASSDLAGANEQFF TGTGCCAGCAGTGATCTAGCGGGAGCCAATGAGCAGTTCTTC
TRBJ2-2 - TRBV14 - CASNKPGQVGGELFF TGTGCCAGCAACAAACCGGGACAAGTGGGCGGGGAGCTGTTTTTT
TRBJ1-1 - TRBV11-2 TRBD1 CASRRRGTGFGNTEAFF TGTGCCAGCAGACGGAGGGGGACAGGGTTTGGGAACACTGAAGCTTTCTTT
TRBJ1-2 - TRBV28 - CASSFAAVYGYTF TGTGCCAGCAGTTTCGCAGCGGTCTATGGCTACACCTTC
TRBJ2-2 - TRBV19 - CASSITRIFDTGELFF TGTGCCAGTAGTATTACTCGGATTTTTGACACCGGGGAGCTGTTTTTT
TRBJ2-7 - TRBV6-2/TRBV6-3 - CASSYTRTERIHEQYF TGTGCCAGCAGTTACACACGGACGGAGAGAATCCACGAGCAGTACTTC
TRBJ2-5 - TRBV4-2 TRBD1 CASSLWNRGEETQYF TGTGCCAGCAGCCTTTGGAACAGGGGAGAAGAGACCCAGTACTTC
TRBJ2-5 - TRBV7-2 - CASSYARETQYF TGTGCCAGCAGCTACGCCCGGGAGACCCAGTACTTC
TRBJ1-6 - TRBV3-1/TRBV3-2 TRBD1 CASSQGTGSYNSPLHF TGTGCCAGCAGCCAAGGGACAGGGAGTTACAATTCACCCCTCCACTTT
TRBJ1-5 - TRBV27 - CASSPRTPPSQPQHF TGTGCCAGCAGTCCTCGGACGCCCCCCTCTCAGCCCCAGCATTTT
TRBJ1-5 - TRBV11-2 - CASSLGTGRQPQHF TGTGCCAGCAGCCTTGGTACAGGGAGGCAGCCCCAGCATTTT